The next 21 T cell receptor beta chains were all read from a single sample in a study of blood T cell repertoires in COVID-19. Sequenced by immunoSEQ multiplex PCR; TCRdb stores in-frame clones only, minus some. The repertoire holds 100,000 or so clones, with around 87% as singletons. The specimen was peripheral blood. The receptors here all came from a woman over 75 with acute or convalescent COVID-19.

This clone was observed once. The chain joins TRBV4-3 to TRBJ1-6; D is perhaps TRBD1 (5 bases). The CDR3 is 15 amino acids. Germline assignment: CDR1 LGHNA and CDR2 YSLEER. The V gene lost 0 bases and the J gene lost 6 bases, with 9 bases spanning the gap. The CDR3 nucleotides are TGCGCCAGCAGCCAAGATGGCAGGGCTAATTCACCCCTCCACTTT. This gives the protein CASSQDGRANSPLHF.

V and J are TRBV10-3 and TRBJ1-1; no clear D. V lost 6 bases and J lost 1, with 9 bases in between. This CDR3 spans 13 amino acids. In germline, CDR1 is ENHRY, CDR2 SYGVKD. CDR3 sequence: CAIRVGGNTEAFF. The CDR3 coding sequence is TGTGCCATCAGGGTCGGCGGGAACACTGAAGCTTTCTTT.

The chain carries TRBV5-1 and TRBJ1-2; D is uncertain. Germline CDR1 SGHRS, CDR2 YFSETQ. V was trimmed by 0 bases and J by 2 bases, leaving 8 bases between them. The CDR3 sequence is 14 residues long. The CDR3 region is CASSLEELNYGYTF. Written as DNA, the CDR3 is TGCGCCAGCAGCTTGGAGGAGCTAAACTATGGCTACACCTTC.

This chain connects TRBV7-3 to TRBJ2-7; 9 bases match TRBD1. V was pared by 1 base and J by 6 bases, with 7 bases of the junction left unmatched. The CDR3 runs to 15 residues. The germline CDR1 and CDR2 sequences are SGHTA and FQGTGA. In DNA form, the CDR3 reads TGTGCCAGCAGCTTAATGGGGACAGGGCTCGGCGAGCAGTACTTC. Its translation is CASSLMGTGLGEQYF.

The chain recombines TRBV19 with TRBJ1-1; D call uncertain. V was trimmed by 3 bases and J by 4 bases, leaving 12 bases between them. The CDR3 spans 14 residues. Germline-derived CDR1 and CDR2 are LNHDA and SQIVND (reference sequence). This chain's CDR3 is CASSIPRGPTEAFF. The DNA for the CDR3 is TGTGCCAGTAGTATCCCTCGCGGTCCCACTGAAGCTTTCTTT.

The rearrangement joins TRBV30 to TRBJ1-3; a weak D match, TRBD1 (5 bases). The CDR3 totals 14 residues. The germline V and J ends were trimmed by 8 bases and 6 bases, with 20 bases remaining between them. Looked up from germline, CDR1 is GTSNPN and CDR2 is SVGIG (reference sequence). In DNA form, the CDR3 reads TGTGCCGGGGGGGTTGCGGGGAGGAAAAACACCATATATTTT. Protein: CAGGVAGRKNTIYF.

This chain links TRBV20-1 with TRBJ1-4; 7 bases map to TRBD1. Germline values: CDR1 DFQATT, CDR2 SNEGSKA (reference sequence). CDR3 length: 13 residues. V was clipped by 3 bases and J by 8 bases; unmatched bases: 6. The CDR3 nucleotides read TGCAGTGCTAGTTCCGGCAGGGGGGAAAAACTGTTTTTT. Translated, it gives CSASSGRGEKLFF.

The CDR3, as DNA: TGTGCCAGCAGTTTGAATCGGGTACAGCCCCAGCATTTT. It encodes CASSLNRVQPQHF. The chain carries TRBV28 and TRBJ1-5, with D uncertain. The CDR3 sequence is 13 residues long. Trimming stripped 3 bases from V and 7 bases from J, with 10 bases between. Germline CDR1 is MDHEN and CDR2 is SYDVKM.

The rearrangement uses TRBV6-4 and TRBJ2-1; 8 bases fit TRBD1. The CDR3 consists of 14 residues. Germline trimming cut 4 bases from V and 7 bases from J; bases unmatched to any gene: 6. CDR1 is MRHNA, CDR2 SNTAGT, per germline. CDR3 in DNA: TGTGCCAGCAGTGCTCAGGGGGCCTTGAATGAGCAGTTCTTC. Protein: CASSAQGALNEQFF.

The gene calls are TRBV4-1 and TRBJ1-5; a possible D gene is TRBD1 (5 bases). The CDR3 runs to 15 residues. Germline-derived CDR1 and CDR2 are MGHRA and YSYEKL. Trimming left V 0 bases short and J 4 bases short, with 10 bases between. CDR3 DNA: TGCGCCAGCAGCCAAGACCAGGGATTGAATCAGCCCCAGCATTTT. Protein: CASSQDQGLNQPQHF.

The chain employs TRBV3-1 (or the pseudogene TRBV3-2) and TRBJ1-1; a possible D gene is TRBD1 (6 bases). V lost 5 bases and J 4 bases, leaving 17 bases between the germline ends. This CDR3 has 15 amino acids. The germline CDR1 and CDR2 sequences are LGHDT and YNNKEL (reference sequence). CDR3 sequence reads: CASSYVIGGGTEAFF. The CDR3 DNA reads as TGTGCCAGCAGCTATGTAATAGGGGGGGGCACTGAAGCTTTCTTT.

In its sample, this clone was seen once. The chain links TRBV5-6 to TRBJ1-2; D remains ambiguous. CDR1 and CDR2 from the germline V gene are SGHDT and YYEEEE. This CDR3 comprises 13 residues. Trimming removed 2 bases from V and 2 bases from J, with 7 bases in between. As DNA, the CDR3 is TGTGCCAGCAGCTTATCGGGGAACTATGGCTACACCTTC. Translated: CASSLSGNYGYTF.

The gene calls are TRBV13 and TRBJ2-3; a weak D match, TRBD2 (7 bases). The ends were cut back, 5 bases at V and 5 bases at J, with 20 bases in the middle. CDR3 length equals 16 residues. Germline V gives CDR1 PRHDT, CDR2 FYEKMQ (reference sequence). The CDR3 region has the DNA TGTGCCAGCAGCGGCCTTTTGGGGGGGGCCGTAGATACGCAGTATTTT. Protein sequence: CASSGLLGGAVDTQYF. Combining the CDR3 with reference TRBV13 and TRBJ2-3 gives the whole variable domain AAGVIQSPRHLIKEKRETATLKCYPIPRHDTVYWYQQGPGQDPQFLISFYEKMQSDKGSIPDRFSAQQFSDYHSELNMSSLELGDSALYFCASSGLLGGAVDTQYFGPGTRLTVL.

This clone was picked up one time. This chain connects TRBV28 to TRBJ2-3; D perhaps matches TRBD2 (6 bases). Germline assignment: CDR1 MDHEN and CDR2 SYDVKM. CDR3 length: 13 residues. Trimming shortened V by 10 bases and J by 3 bases, and 14 bases separated the two germline ends. Here the CDR3 reads CATQVGGTDTQYF. The DNA of the CDR3 is TGTGCCACCCAGGTGGGAGGAACAGATACGCAGTATTTT. The variable domain in full, with the rest retrieved from reference TRBV28 and TRBJ2-3, is DVKVTQSSRYLVKRTGEKVFLECVQDMDHENMFWYRQDPGLGLRLIYFSYDVKMKEKGDIPEGYSVSREKKERFSLILESASTNQTSMYLCATQVGGTDTQYFGPGTRLTVL.

The V call is TRBV6-2 or TRBV6-3, the J call TRBJ2-7; 7 bases line up with TRBD1. Germline loops: CDR1 MNHEY, CDR2 SVGEGT. Losses at the gene ends were 4 bases for V and 1 base for J; bases not matched to a gene: 7. The CDR3 contains 15 residues. This chain's CDR3 is CASSLQGTTSYEQYF. The CDR3 DNA sequence: TGTGCCAGCAGTTTACAGGGGACGACATCCTACGAGCAGTACTTC.

The chain carries TRBV30 and TRBJ2-3; possible D gene TRBD2, 6 bases. Germline CDR1 is GTSNPN and CDR2 is SVGIG (reference sequence). The CDR3 sequence is 13 residues long. Trimming cost V 6 bases and J 6 bases, with 16 bases left between them. CDR3 in DNA: TGTGCCTGCCCGGACCCCCGGGGGGATACGCAGTATTTT. Translating it yields CACPDPRGDTQYF.

The chain joins TRBV29-1 to TRBJ1-1; weak D call: TRBD1 (5 bases). The CDR3 has 11 amino acids. Trimming shortened V by 7 bases and J by 1 base, and 7 bases separated the two germline ends. Per germline, CDR1 SQVTM and CDR2 ANQGSEA. For the CDR3, the DNA is TGCAGCGGGGGGAGGAACACTGAAGCTTTCTTT. Its protein product is CSGGRNTEAFF.

This clone was seen only a few times. The chain combines TRBV6-5 with TRBJ2-7, with TRBD1 identical over 10 bases. The CDR3 consists of 16 residues. With V trimmed by 0 bases and J by 2 bases, 4 bases remained unmatched. Germline V gene lookup returns CDR1 MNHEY and CDR2 SVGAGI. Here the CDR3 reads CASSYSGTGVTYEQYF. The DNA of the CDR3 is TGTGCCAGCAGTTACTCCGGGACAGGGGTTACCTACGAGCAGTACTTC.

V gene TRBV18 combines with J gene TRBJ2-1; tentative D call: TRBD1 (5 bases). Trimming removed 5 bases from V and 7 bases from J, with 9 bases in between. The CDR3 contains 12 residues. The germline CDR1 and CDR2 sequences are KGHSH and LQKENI. CDR3 coding DNA: TGTGCCAGCTCAGAGCAGGGAAATGAGCAGTTCTTC. This encodes CASSEQGNEQFF.

V and J are TRBV7-8 and TRBJ2-7; 9 bases are shared with TRBD2. The CDR3 loop spans 16 amino acids. Trimming took 5 bases from V and 2 from J; bases not matched to a gene: 10. In germline, CDR1 is SGHVS, CDR2 FQNEAQ. CDR3 coding DNA: TGTGCCAGCAGCCCCAGTGTGATAGCGGGAGCCTACGAGCAGTACTTC. Protein product: CASSPSVIAGAYEQYF.

This chain uses TRBV7-3 with TRBJ1-2, with TRBD1 identical over 10 bases. There are 17 residues in the CDR3. J gave up 2 bases and V 5 bases, and 11 bases lay outside the gene matches. Germline V gives CDR1 SGHTA, CDR2 FQGTGA. The CDR3, as DNA: TGTGCCAGCAGCCCATACAGACAGGGGGCCACGAACTATGGCTACACCTTC. It is translated as CASSPYRQGATNYGYTF.